This T cell receptor beta chain was identified in a study of CD8 T cells in Susac syndrome. About the study: Within the sequenced group of Susac syndrome patients, six showed active disease and about 8 were in remission.

After extraction with the RNeasy kit, roughly 0.45 to 1 ug of the RNA was reverse transcribed using random hexamers. Amplification of TCR beta CDR3 across 54 Vbeta and 13 Jbeta was performed with immunoSEQ multiplex PCR. TCRdb passed the immunoSEQ multiplex PCR reads through MiXCR, listing each CDR3 protein once. Altogether just over 150,000 distinct CDR3 sequences are present, about 95% being singletons, with the ten largest covering approximately 0.15%. Patients with Susac syndrome met diagnostic criteria that were recently defined for definite or probable disease. V was clipped by 0 bases and J by 7 bases; unmatched bases: 12. Germline CDR1 and CDR2: DFQATT and SNEGSKA (reference sequence). The CDR3 is made up of 16 amino acids.

This TCR derives from a human donor with Susac syndrome. J is TRBJ1-2 and V is TRBV20-1, with 9 bases identical to TRBD1. The sample comprised CD4+ T cells from PBMCs. This chain's CDR3 is CSARDSRLQGAGGYTF. CDR3 nucleotide sequence: TGCAGTGCTAGAGATTCCCGATTACAGGGGGCTGGTGGCTACACCTTC.